This TCR beta chain was captured by sequencing in a study of cytomegalovirus exposure and HLA in healthy donors. This CDR3 is 16 amino acids long. Trimming at V came to 4 bases and at J to 5 bases, leaving 11 bases not matched to a gene. Both 60 Vbeta primers and 13 Jbeta primers went into the PCR. Data came from immunoSEQ multiplex PCR; TCRdb stores just in-frame clones and leaves some out. The sample has about 200,000 clones, more than 65% seen once; the top ten hold under 2%. Sequencing was done on a sample of PBMCs. The origin of this receptor is a girl aged 10-17 years in good health and CMV-seropositive. The rearrangement joins TRBV23-1 to TRBJ2-1, with 7 bases identical to TRBD1. TRBV23-1 is an ORF, with its function uncertain. CDR3 sequence (DNA): TGCGCCAGCAGTCGAGGGGGACAGTCGGGTCACAATGAGCAGTTCTTC. Its protein is CASSRGGQSGHNEQFF.